The clone carrying this TCR beta chain was observed many times. What it binds is not known. This sample is drawn from a study of T-cell reconstitution after alpha-beta-depleted transplantation in children. TCRbeta library construction was performed incorporating unique molecular identifiers. TCRdb recomputed calls from the PCR reads with MiXCR, one row per CDR3 protein. Among 250,000 to 300,000 distinct CDR3 sequences, around a tenth were seen once, and the ten largest hold roughly 7%. Study-level points and caveats: About two months after transplant, alpha-beta T cells reportedly came from several hundred expanded graft clones. The study traced high day-60 TCRbeta diversity in some patients to surviving recipient T cells and thymic progenitors. T-cell numbers and diversity, one year after transplant, stemmed largely from T cells that were newly produced.

The material sequenced was PBMCs, taken before TCRalphabeta/CD19-depleted stem cell transplant. The receptor was isolated from a boy in the first two years of life with acute myeloid leukemia, due to receive a stem cell transplant.

CDR3 in amino acids: CASSTLTPLHRREEYF. The CDR3 DNA reads as TGTGCCAGCAGCACCCTGACGCCACTCCACAGAAGGGAGGAGTATTTT. V usage is TRBV21-1 and J usage is TRBJ2-3; the table assigns TRBD2, which was not confirmed against the DNA. TRBV21-1 represents a pseudogene. The CDR3 covers 16 residues.